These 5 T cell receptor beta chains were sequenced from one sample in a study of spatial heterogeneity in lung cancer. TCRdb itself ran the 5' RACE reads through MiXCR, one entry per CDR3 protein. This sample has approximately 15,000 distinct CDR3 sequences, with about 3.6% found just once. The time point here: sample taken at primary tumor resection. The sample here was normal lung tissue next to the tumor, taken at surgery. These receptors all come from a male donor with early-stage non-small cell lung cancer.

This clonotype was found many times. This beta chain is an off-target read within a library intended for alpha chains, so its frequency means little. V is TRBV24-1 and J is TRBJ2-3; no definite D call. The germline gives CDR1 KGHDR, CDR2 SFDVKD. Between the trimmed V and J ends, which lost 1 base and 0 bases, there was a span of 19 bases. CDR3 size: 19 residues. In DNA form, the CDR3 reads TGTGCCACCAGTGATTTCTTTCCCCTCCAGGACGGAAGCACAGATACGCAGTATTTT. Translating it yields CATSDFFPLQDGSTDTQYF.

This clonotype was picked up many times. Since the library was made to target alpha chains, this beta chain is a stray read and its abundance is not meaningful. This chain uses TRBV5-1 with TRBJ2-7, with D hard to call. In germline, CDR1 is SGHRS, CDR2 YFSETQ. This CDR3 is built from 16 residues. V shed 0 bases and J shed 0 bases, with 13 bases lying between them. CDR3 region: CASSLAIGRASYEQYF. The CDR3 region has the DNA TGCGCCAGCAGCTTGGCCATTGGACGGGCCTCCTACGAGCAGTACTTC. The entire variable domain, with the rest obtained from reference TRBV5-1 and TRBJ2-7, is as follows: KAGVTQTPRYLIKTRGQQVTLSCSPISGHRSVSWYQQTPGQGLQFLFEYFSETQRNKGNFPGRFSGRQFSNSRSEMNVSTLELGDSALYLCASSLAIGRASYEQYFGPGTRLTVT.

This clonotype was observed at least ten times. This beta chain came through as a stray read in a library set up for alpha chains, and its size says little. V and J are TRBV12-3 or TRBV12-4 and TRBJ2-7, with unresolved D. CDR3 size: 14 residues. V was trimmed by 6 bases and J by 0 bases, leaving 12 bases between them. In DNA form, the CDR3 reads TGTGCCAGCAGGCCACTACAGAGCTCCTACGAGCAGTACTTC. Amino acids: CASRPLQSSYEQYF.

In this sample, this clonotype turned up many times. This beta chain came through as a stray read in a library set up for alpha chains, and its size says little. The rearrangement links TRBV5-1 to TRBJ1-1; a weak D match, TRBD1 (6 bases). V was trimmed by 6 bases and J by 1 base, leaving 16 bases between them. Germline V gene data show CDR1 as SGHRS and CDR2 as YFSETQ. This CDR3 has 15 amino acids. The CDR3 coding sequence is TGCGCCAGCAACAAGGACAGACTGCAGAACACTGAAGCTTTCTTT. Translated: CASNKDRLQNTEAFF.

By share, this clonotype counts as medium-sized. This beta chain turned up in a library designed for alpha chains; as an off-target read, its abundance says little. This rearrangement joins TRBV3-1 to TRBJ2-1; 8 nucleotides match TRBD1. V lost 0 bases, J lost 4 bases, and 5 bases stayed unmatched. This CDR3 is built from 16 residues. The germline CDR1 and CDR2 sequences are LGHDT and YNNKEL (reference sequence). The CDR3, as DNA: TGTGCCAGCAGCCAAGACGAAACAGGGGGTTACAATGAGCAGTTCTTC. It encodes CASSQDETGGYNEQFF.